Listed below are T cell receptor beta chains from one sample, sequenced in a study of T cells in Graves' hyperthyroidism and ophthalmopathy. TCRdb recomputed calls from the multiplex PCR reads with MiXCR, one row per CDR3 protein. The sample has about 400,000 distinct CDR3 sequences, 13% seen once. The sample taken for sequencing was blood. These receptors all stem from a woman under 30 with Graves' hyperthyroidism. Both conserved end residues are part of each CDR3. The D gene is left open where the match is weak. Where a row states a size, it is once, few, many or the class of an expanded clone; other rows omit it.

D gene | clone size | J gene | V gene | CDR3 DNA | CDR3 protein
TRBD1 | - | TRBJ2-1 | TRBV7-2 | TGTGCCAGCAGCCTACAGACAGGGAATGAGCAGTTCTTC | CASSLQTGNEQFF
- | many | TRBJ1-1 | TRBV29-1 | TGCAGCGTGGGAGTGTTAGGGGAAGCTTTCTTT | CSVGVLGEAFF
TRBD1 | - | TRBJ2-1 | TRBV9 | TGTGCCAGCAGCGCCCAGACAGGGGATGAGCAGTTCTTC | CASSAQTGDEQFF
TRBD2 | few | TRBJ2-2 | TRBV18 | TGTGCCAGCTCACCGGGACTAGCGGGAGCCACCGGGGAGCTGTTTTTT | CASSPGLAGATGELFF
TRBD1 | - | TRBJ1-2 | TRBV6-1 | TGTGCCAGCATTCCCCCGGGACAGGGTAGTATTGATGGCTACACCTTC | CASIPPGQGSIDGYTF
- | many | TRBJ2-1 | TRBV20-1 | TGCAGTGCTAGACCCCTTCTAGTGGGCTCCTACAATGAGCAGTTCTTC | CSARPLLVGSYNEQFF
- | many | TRBJ1-1 | TRBV2 | TGTGCCAGCAGCGAGCTTCGAGGGGCCACTGAAGCTTTCTTT | CASSELRGATEAFF
- | many | TRBJ2-7 | TRBV3-1 | TGTGCCAGCAGCCAAGGGGACTGGATCTCCTACGAGCAGTACTTC | CASSQGDWISYEQYF
- | many | TRBJ2-7 | TRBV27 | TGTGCCAGCAGTTTCGGACAATTCTACGAGCAGTACTTC | CASSFGQFYEQYF
- | many | TRBJ1-5 | TRBV15 | TGTGCCACCAGCAGAGATAAAAAGGTTCGGAGCAATCAGCCCCAGCATTTT | CATSRDKKVRSNQPQHF